The clone carrying this T cell receptor (beta chain) has a count of ten or more. This record belongs to a study of neurological immune-mediated disorders. The V gene's germline CDR1 is DFQATT and CDR2 SNEGSKA (reference sequence). The CDR3 is 14 residues long. V was cut by 5 bases and J by 2 bases, with 13 bases left in between. MiXCR, run by TCRdb on the 5' RACE reads, gives a single entry per CDR3 protein. The sample records 90,000 to 150,000 distinct CDR3 sequences, 3% to 3.5% being singletons. Sequences were obtained from PBMCs. This TCR derives from a woman aged 30 to 39 with multiple sclerosis. The V call is TRBV20-1, the J call TRBJ2-1; maybe TRBD1 (6 bases). The CDR3 reads CSARLGGPYNEQFF. DNA of the CDR3: TGCAGTGCTCGTTTAGGGGGTCCCTACAATGAGCAGTTCTTC.